This T cell receptor (beta chain) stems from a study of vaccination and CD4 T cells after COVID-19. Background on the study: Every participant was given two doses of BNT162b2 or mRNA-1273 vaccine. The authors gave control cultures a CEFX pool, an HIV-1 Nef pool, or no peptide.

Points on this clonotype: Its antigen is not known.

This CDR3 has 12 amino acids. Germline V CDR1 and CDR2: MNHNS, SASEGT. V lost 2 bases to trimming and J lost 9 bases, with 8 bases between them. Cultured CD4+ T cell DNA underwent sequencing with the Oncomine TCR Beta short-read assay. Via MiXCR, TCRdb re-called the PCR reads, giving one row per CDR3 protein. This table has 10,000 to 15,000 distinct CDR3 sequences, about 32% appearing once. Treatment of the sample: approximately nine-day PBMC culture with coronavirus spike peptide pools or control peptides (ViraFEST assay). Following a culture period (around 10 days), negative selection was used to isolate CD4+ T cells.

This receptor was obtained from a human donor who received a COVID-19 vaccine. V gene TRBV6-1 combines with J gene TRBJ1-5, with D hard to call. The sequences come from CD4+ T cells from blood, cultured in vitro, collected before SARS-CoV-2 vaccination. Written as DNA, the CDR3 is TGTGCCAGCAGTGAAACGGCAGGGCCCCAGCATTTT. This gives the protein CASSETAGPQHF.